The sequence of this T cell receptor (beta chain) was determined in a study of CD8+ T cells in alopecia areata. In the study overall: For 6 to 18 months, tofacitinib was taken, and 6 months off drug followed. General observations from the study: Only one nonresponder was present, which leaves the link between baseline CD8+ expansion and response uncertain. Especially in alopecia totalis/universalis, lesional scalp showed greater clonality than normal scalp did.

This clone turned up a few times. Its antigen is not identified. The authors extracted RNA and reverse transcribed it into cDNA as the sequencing template. Using immunoSEQ multiplex PCR, the repertoire was profiled, and TCRdb retains in-frame clones only, with some absent. This table holds approximately 90,000 clones, about two thirds found once. The treatment here: oral pan-JAK inhibitor, 5-10 mg twice daily. Trimming removed 6 bases at V and 4 bases at J, with 9 bases between. The CDR3 runs 12 residues. Germline lookup yields CDR1 SEHNR and CDR2 FQNEAQ (reference sequence). The chain joins TRBV7-9 to TRBJ1-1; D is perhaps TRBD1 (6 bases). This TCR derives from a human donor with alopecia areata. The sample was CD8+ T cells sorted from blood, taken at week 44, from a patient treated with tofacitinib. CDR3 loop: CASRPQGTEAFF. The CDR3 DNA follows: TGTGCCAGCAGGCCACAGGGCACTGAAGCTTTCTTT. Using reference TRBV7-9 and TRBJ1-1 for the parts outside the CDR3, the full variable domain is DTGVSQNPRHKITKRGQNVTFRCDPISEHNRLYWYRQTLGQGPEFLTYFQNEAQLEKSRLLSDRFSAERPKGSFSTLEIQRTEQGDSAMYLCASRPQGTEAFFGQGTRLTVV.